The 18 T cell receptor beta chains reported below all come from one sample, sequenced in a study of shared clonotypes between healthy human individuals. Repertoires were generated with immunoSEQ multiplex PCR, while TCRdb's copy carries only in-frame clones and drops some. The sample yields some 2,500,000 clones, approximately 90% seen once. The sample comprised naive CD4+ T cells from PBMCs. Noted subset: CD45RA+ positively selected. These receptors were obtained from a man between 18 and 35 years old in good health. Some clones in this sample may be carry-over from other donors' samples.

On this clone: This specimen includes other DNA sequences encoding the same CDR3. The chain is built from TRBV5-1 and TRBJ2-2; a possible D gene is TRBD2 (5 bases). CDR3 length: 14 amino acids. V shed 4 bases and J shed 2 bases, with 9 bases lying between them. Per the germline V gene, CDR1 is SGHRS and CDR2 is YFSETQ. CDR3 nucleotide sequence: TGCGCCAGCAGCCTCAGGACTAACACCGGGGAGCTGTTTTTT. Translated, it gives CASSLRTNTGELFF.

The J gene is TRBJ1-3, the V gene TRBV11-2, with D maybe TRBD1 (5 bases). Germline assignment: CDR1 SGHAT and CDR2 FQNNGV. This CDR3 has 18 residues. V was clipped by 1 base and J by 3 bases, with 19 bases between them. CDR3 sequence: CASSLVPFAGSDGNTIYF. DNA for the CDR3: TGTGCCAGCAGCTTAGTTCCGTTTGCAGGGTCGGATGGAAACACCATATATTTT.

On this clone itself: Compared with germline, one end of the junction differs, possibly owing to a read error. The chain uses TRBV5-6 and TRBJ2-1; D is unresolved. Germline lookup yields CDR1 SGHDT and CDR2 YYEEEE. The CDR3 covers 12 residues. The CDR3, as DNA: TGTGCCAGCAGCTTGGCGAACTACGGTGGCGTCTTC. Translation: CASSLANYGGVF.

The V gene is TRBV11-2, the J gene TRBJ2-7; TRBD2 agrees at 9 bases. CDR3 size: 15 residues. CDR1 and CDR2 (germline): SGHAT, FQNNGV. Trimming took 3 bases from V and 6 from J; bases not matched to a gene: 9. The CDR3 DNA follows: TGTGCCAGCAGCTTTACGGCGGGAGGGCTGCCCGAGCAGTACTTC. It is translated as CASSFTAGGLPEQYF.

V usage is TRBV2 and J usage is TRBJ2-5, with D possibly being TRBD1 (5 bases). Trimming shortened V by 4 bases and J by 5 bases, and 11 bases separated the two germline ends. The CDR3 has 13 residues. CDR1 and CDR2 from the germline V gene are SNHLY and FYNNEI. CDR3 sequence reads: CASSGGLRETQYF. The CDR3 DNA reads as TGTGCCAGCAGTGGGGGCCTGCGGGAGACCCAGTACTTC.

The chain recombines TRBV5-1 with TRBJ2-1; D gene ambiguous. The germline V and J ends were trimmed by 0 bases and 1 base, with 11 bases remaining between them. This CDR3 comprises 16 residues. The germline V gene encodes CDR1 SGHRS and CDR2 YFSETQ. The CDR3 reads CASSLVAQFSYNEQFF. DNA for the CDR3: TGCGCCAGCAGCTTGGTGGCGCAATTTTCCTACAATGAGCAGTTCTTC.

This clone was counted between two and nine times. The V call is TRBV5-4, the J call TRBJ1-1; weak D call: TRBD1 (5 bases). The germline V gene has CDR1 SGHNT and CDR2 YYREEE (reference sequence). V was cut by 4 bases and J by 12 bases, with 16 bases left in between. This CDR3 spans 12 amino acids. In DNA form, the CDR3 reads TGTGCCAGCAGCCCAGACGGCCAGGGAACTTTCTTT. It translates to CASSPDGQGTFF.

This chain connects TRBV6-1 to TRBJ2-2; D is ambiguous. Trimming took 0 bases from V and 2 from J, leaving 4 bases between them. CDR1 and CDR2 from the germline V gene are MNHNS and SASEGT. The CDR3 covers 14 residues. This CDR3 reads CASSEAGNTGELFF. The CDR3 DNA reads as TGTGCCAGCAGTGAAGCTGGCAACACCGGGGAGCTGTTTTTT.

This clone was picked up one time. The rearrangement uses TRBV2 and TRBJ1-5; D may be TRBD1 (5 bases). The germline V and J ends were trimmed by 5 bases and 2 bases, with 10 bases remaining between them. CDR1 is SNHLY and CDR2 is FYNNEI in the germline V gene. CDR3 size: 14 residues. This CDR3 is CASSSRDGNQPQHF. The CDR3 DNA reads as TGTGCCAGCAGTAGCCGGGACGGCAATCAGCCCCAGCATTTT. Full variable domain (outside the CDR3, taken from reference TRBV2 and TRBJ1-5): EPEVTQTPSHQVTQMGQEVILRCVPISNHLYFYWYRQILGQKVEFLVSFYNNEISEKSEIFDDQFSVERPDGSNFTLKIRSTKLEDSAMYFCASSSRDGNQPQHFGDGTRLSIL.

The genes are TRBV19 and TRBJ1-4; TRBD1 is a possible D gene (6 bases). The CDR3 contains 15 residues. Germline V gene data show CDR1 as LNHDA and CDR2 as SQIVND (reference sequence). V lost 3 bases and J lost 8, with 16 bases in between. In DNA form, the CDR3 reads TGTGCCAGTAGTATTGGCGGGGGCCGAAGGGAAAAACTGTTTTTT. Protein product: CASSIGGGRREKLFF.

The gene calls are TRBV6-6 and TRBJ2-1; 9 bases align to TRBD2. The CDR3 consists of 16 residues. Germline loops: CDR1 MNHNY, CDR2 SVGAGI (reference sequence). The ends lost 0 bases at V and 8 bases at J; junction bases unmatched: 8. The CDR3, as DNA: TGTGCCAGCAGTTACTCGGGCGGGAGGGCCGGCGATGAGCAGTTCTTC. Translation gives CASSYSGGRAGDEQFF.

V is TRBV4-3 and J is TRBJ1-1; D is unresolved. Germline CDR1 is LGHNA and CDR2 is YSLEER. V was pared by 0 bases and J by 4 bases, with 15 bases between. This CDR3 has 16 residues. The CDR3 DNA sequence: TGCGCCAGCAGCCAAGAGCTTCGGCAGGCTGGCACTGAAGCTTTCTTT. Amino acids: CASSQELRQAGTEAFF.

The chain employs TRBV30 and TRBJ2-7; 11 bases fit TRBD1. This CDR3 spans 15 amino acids. The germline gives CDR1 GTSNPN, CDR2 SVGIG (reference sequence). The junction had 11 bases not matched to a gene; V was cut back by 4 bases and J by 6 bases. The CDR3 region is CAWTHRDRGFREQYF. For the CDR3, the DNA is TGTGCCTGGACTCACCGGGACAGGGGGTTCCGCGAGCAGTACTTC.

The chain links TRBV19 to TRBJ2-3, with TRBD2 matching over 11 bases. The V gene's germline CDR1 is LNHDA and CDR2 SQIVND (reference sequence). The CDR3 totals 14 residues. With V trimmed by 10 bases and J by 4 bases, 7 bases remained unmatched. In nucleotides, the CDR3 is TGTGCCACTCTAACTAGCGGGAGCGCAGATACGCAGTATTTT. It codes for CATLTSGSADTQYF.

This clone was counted between two and nine times. This sequence joins TRBV5-1 and TRBJ1-1; D might be TRBD1 (6 bases). The CDR3 totals 13 residues. Germline loops: CDR1 SGHRS, CDR2 YFSETQ. Trimming took 0 bases from V and 4 from J, leaving 7 bases between them. The CDR3 bases are TGCGCCAGCAGCTTGGCAGGGGTCACTGAAGCTTTCTTT. It encodes CASSLAGVTEAFF.

V is TRBV30 and J is TRBJ2-1; TRBD2 matches 8 bases. The CDR3 sequence is 14 residues long. Trimming took 0 bases from V and 9 from J; bases not matched to a gene: 7. CDR1 is GTSNPN, CDR2 SVGIG, per germline (reference sequence). CDR3 coding DNA: TGTGCCTGGAGTGTAGGACTAGCCGGGGGTGAGCAGTTCTTC. Translation gives CAWSVGLAGGEQFF. The complete variable domain, with remaining parts taken from reference TRBV30 and TRBJ2-1, reads SQTIHQWPATLVQPVGSPLSLECTVEGTSNPNLYWYRQAAGRGLQLLFYSVGIGQISSEVPQNLSASRPQDRQFILSSKKLLLSDSGFYLCAWSVGLAGGEQFFGPGTRLTVL.

V and J are TRBV11-3 and TRBJ2-5; TRBD1 matches 12 bases. Germline CDR1 reads SGHNT; CDR2 reads YENEEA. V was clipped by 5 bases and J by 5 bases; unmatched bases: 9. This CDR3 has 16 residues. This chain's CDR3 is CASSPRGDRGPETQYF. The CDR3 DNA reads as TGTGCCAGCAGCCCTAGGGGGGACAGGGGGCCGGAGACCCAGTACTTC. Based on the CDR3 plus reference TRBV11-3 and TRBJ2-5, the full variable domain is EAGVVQSPRYKIIEKKQPVAFWCNPISGHNTLYWYLQNLGQGPELLIRYENEEAVDDSQLPKDRFSAERLKGVDSTLKIQPAELGDSAVYLCASSPRGDRGPETQYFGPGTRLLVL.

The gene calls are TRBV7-3 and TRBJ2-1; 12 bases map to TRBD2. The length of the CDR3 is 19 residues. Germline-derived CDR1 and CDR2 are SGHTA and FQGTGA. V dropped 2 bases and J dropped 1; count of bases not matched to a gene: 9. DNA of the CDR3: TGTGCCAGCAGCTTACAAGCGACTAGCGGGAGCGCATCCTACAATGAGCAGTTCTTC. It yields the protein CASSLQATSGSASYNEQFF. The whole variable domain, remainder taken from reference TRBV7-3 and TRBJ2-1, is GAGVSQTPSNKVTEKGKYVELRCDPISGHTALYWYRQSLGQGPEFLIYFQGTGAADDSGLPNDRFFAVRPEGSVSTLKIQRTERGDSAVYLCASSLQATSGSASYNEQFFGPGTRLTVL.